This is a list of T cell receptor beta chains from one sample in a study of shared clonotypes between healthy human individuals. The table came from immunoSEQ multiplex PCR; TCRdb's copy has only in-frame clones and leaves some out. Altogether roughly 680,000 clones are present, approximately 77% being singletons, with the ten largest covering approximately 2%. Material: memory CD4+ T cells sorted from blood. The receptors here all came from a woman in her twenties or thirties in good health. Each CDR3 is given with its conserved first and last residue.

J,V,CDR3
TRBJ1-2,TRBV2,CASSRDYNYGYTF
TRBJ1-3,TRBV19,CASRQMGEGPSSGNTIYF
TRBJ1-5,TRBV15,CATSRLGQGSNQPQHF
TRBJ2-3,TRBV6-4,CASGAGGLNTDTQYF
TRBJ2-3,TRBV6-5,CASSYSGGVTDTQYF
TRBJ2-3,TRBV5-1,CASSRGLAANTDTQYF
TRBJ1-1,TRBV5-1,CASSLEARDGYTEAFF
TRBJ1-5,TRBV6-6,CASSSRDSHQPQHF
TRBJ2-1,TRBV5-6,CASRGQGRGNEQFF
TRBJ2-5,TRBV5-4,CASSLQGAGETQYF
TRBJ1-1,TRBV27,CASSPPSPDRHNTEAFF
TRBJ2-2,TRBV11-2,CASSRVGAGIGELFF
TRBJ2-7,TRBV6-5,CASSLTGQGPYEQYF
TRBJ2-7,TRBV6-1,CASTSLQVSYEQYF
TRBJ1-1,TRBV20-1,CSAPDSFEAFF
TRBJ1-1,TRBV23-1,CASSPRNTEAFF
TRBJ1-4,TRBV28,CASSTAATNEKLFF
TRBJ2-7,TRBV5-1,CASSLSPGISYEQYF
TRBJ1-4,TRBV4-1,CASSQVPGYEKLFF
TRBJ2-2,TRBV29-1,CSAGKGSVNTGELFF
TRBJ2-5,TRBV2,CASRPRTGEETQYF
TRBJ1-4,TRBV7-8,CASSSYRGTNEKLFF
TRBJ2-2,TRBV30,CAWKGTGNTGELFF
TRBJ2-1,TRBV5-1,CASSLSLAGGEQFF
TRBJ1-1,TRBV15,CATSRDRTVSLRENTEAFF
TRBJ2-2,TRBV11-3,CASSRWTGTNTGELFF
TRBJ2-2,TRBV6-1,CASTSGQATGELFF
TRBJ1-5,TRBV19,CASSLQDNQPQHF
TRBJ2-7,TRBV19,CASSIKDGSYEQYF
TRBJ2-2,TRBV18,CASSLIPGELFF
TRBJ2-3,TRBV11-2,CASSLFRTGDTQYF
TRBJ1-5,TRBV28,CASSLPTGDQPQHF
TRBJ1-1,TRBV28,CASIAGRGTEAFF
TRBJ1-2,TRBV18,CASSPPTSGGANYGYTF
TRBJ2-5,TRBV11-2,CASSLSSAHKETQYF
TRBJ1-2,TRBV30,CAWSHQTGVGGYTF
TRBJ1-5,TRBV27,CASSFFSNQPQHF
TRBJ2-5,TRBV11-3,CASSPGLAGVGETQYF
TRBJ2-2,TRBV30,CAWRPNRYRATGELFF
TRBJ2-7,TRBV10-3,CAISDRQVLEQYF
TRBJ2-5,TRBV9,CASSVGVAAGTQYF
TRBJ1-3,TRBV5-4,CASSLELGGGNTIYF
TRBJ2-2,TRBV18,CASNRDYTGELFF
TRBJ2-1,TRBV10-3,CAISESQTGYNEQFF
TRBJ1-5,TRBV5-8,CASSFDWGGNQPQHF
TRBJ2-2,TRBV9,CASSVSGGCWELFF
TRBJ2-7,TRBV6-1,CASAALGAHTYEQYF
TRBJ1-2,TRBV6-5,CATFGITYGYTF
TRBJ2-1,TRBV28,CASSLSPLNEQFF
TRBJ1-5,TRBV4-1,CASSQEQGRNQPQHF
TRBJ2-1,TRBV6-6,CASSYSPPRVEQFF
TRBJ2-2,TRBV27,CASSFLTGELFF
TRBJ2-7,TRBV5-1,CASSPAGGHHEQYF
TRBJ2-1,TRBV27,CAASSWEGDNEQFF
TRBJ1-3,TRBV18,CASSPRQLNSGNTIYF
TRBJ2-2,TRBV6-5,CASRTGTGELFF
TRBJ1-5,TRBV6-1,CASGEVGYSNQPQHF